This T cell receptor beta chain comes out of a study of kidney transplant recipient with SARS-CoV-2 infection. V lost 5 bases and J lost 7, with 26 bases in between. CDR1 is WNHNN, CDR2 SYGVQD, per germline (reference sequence). The CDR3 has 17 residues. Concerning this clonotype itself: It may be a read error: a sequence one base away is much more abundant.

MiXCR was run by TCRdb on the reads, yielding one entry per CDR3 protein. The sample records approximately 240,000 distinct CDR3 sequences, around 26% being singletons. The sample was a blood sample, taken at baseline and between days 110 and 120 from a kidney transplant recipient. V is TRBV10-1 and J is TRBJ1-2; D not certain. The clonotype comes from a male patient in his thirties who had COVID-19 and was a kidney transplant recipient. Certain T cells may be donor cells from the graft. The CDR3, as DNA: TGCGCCAGCAGTCACACTAAAAGATCGCGAAAGACCTGTGGCTACACCTTC. Its translation: CASSHTKRSRKTCGYTF.